One and the same sample provided the 20 T cell receptor beta chains below, sequenced in a study of blood T cell repertoires in COVID-19. Sequenced by immunoSEQ multiplex PCR; TCRdb stores in-frame clones only, minus some. The sample includes roughly 160,000 clones, around nine tenths of them seen just once. The sequencing input was peripheral blood. These receptors were collected from a woman at least 80 years old with COVID-19, enrolled during active disease.

The chain combines TRBV5-1 with TRBJ1-6; 10 nucleotides match TRBD1. Germline trimming cut 4 bases from V and 8 bases from J; bases unmatched to any gene: 6. The CDR3 has 15 amino acids. Per germline, CDR1 SGHRS and CDR2 YFSETQ. The CDR3 sequence is CASSQGQGQDSPLHF. The CDR3 DNA reads as TGCGCCAGCAGCCAGGGACAGGGGCAAGATTCACCCCTCCACTTT.

Only a few counts were recorded for this clone. The rearrangement uses TRBV28 and TRBJ1-2; D is perhaps TRBD1 (6 bases). The ends were cut back, 8 bases at V and 7 bases at J, with 11 bases in the middle. The CDR3 is 11 residues long. CDR1 and CDR2 from the germline V gene are MDHEN and SYDVKM. CDR3 DNA: TGTGCCAGCTGGGACAAAAGTGGCTACACCTTC. This sequence encodes CASWDKSGYTF.

V and J are TRBV7-3 and TRBJ2-2, with a possible D match to TRBD1 (6 bases). The CDR3 loop spans 15 amino acids. Germline loops: CDR1 SGHTA, CDR2 FQGTGA. Trimming pared 0 bases from V and 7 bases from J, leaving 12 bases between. Here the CDR3 reads CASSLTGAGGGELFF. The CDR3 DNA is TGTGCCAGCAGCTTAACGGGGGCAGGTGGCGGGGAGCTGTTTTTT.

The chain employs TRBV15 and TRBJ1-1; 9 bases are shared with TRBD1. The CDR3 runs to 16 residues. Germline V lookup: CDR1 LNHNV, CDR2 YYDKDF (reference sequence). The J segment lost 5 bases and the V segment lost 3 bases, leaving 10 bases of the junction unmatched. For the CDR3, the DNA is TGTGCCACCAGCAGGGGGGACAGGGCCTTTTCTACTGAAGCTTTCTTT. This codes for CATSRGDRAFSTEAFF.

In this sample, this clone turned up once. This chain joins TRBV7-9 and TRBJ2-1, with TRBD2 matching over 10 bases. Germline assignment: CDR1 SEHNR and CDR2 FQNEAQ (reference sequence). The CDR3 extends over 16 amino acids. Germline trimming cut 4 bases from V and 9 bases from J; bases unmatched to any gene: 12. CDR3 protein: CASSSPPGLAVGEQFF. CDR3 sequence (DNA): TGTGCCAGCAGCTCCCCCCCAGGACTAGCGGTTGGTGAGCAGTTCTTC. The whole variable domain, remainder taken from reference TRBV7-9 and TRBJ2-1, is DTGVSQNPRHKITKRGQNVTFRCDPISEHNRLYWYRQTLGQGPEFLTYFQNEAQLEKSRLLSDRFSAERPKGSFSTLEIQRTEQGDSAMYLCASSSPPGLAVGEQFFGPGTRLTVL.

This clone occurred once. This chain connects TRBV19 to TRBJ2-7, with 8 bases matching TRBD1. This CDR3 spans 16 amino acids. V shed 5 bases and J 2 bases; nucleotides not matched to a gene: 11. Germline lookup yields CDR1 LNHDA and CDR2 SQIVND (reference sequence). Here the CDR3 DNA reads TGTGCCAGTAGTTACTCGGCGGACAGGGAAACCTACGAGCAGTACTTC. Encoded protein: CASSYSADRETYEQYF. Full variable domain (outside the CDR3, taken from reference TRBV19 and TRBJ2-7): DGGITQSPKYLFRKEGQNVTLSCEQNLNHDAMYWYRQDPGQGLRLIYYSQIVNDFQKGDIAEGYSVSREKKESFPLTVTSAQKNPTAFYLCASSYSADRETYEQYFGPGTRLTVT.

The chain has TRBV3-1 (or the pseudogene TRBV3-2) and TRBJ2-3; 10 positions match TRBD2. The J segment lost 4 bases and the V segment lost 1 base, leaving 5 bases of the junction unmatched. In germline, CDR1 is LGHDT, CDR2 YNNKEL (reference sequence). The CDR3 covers 16 residues. Here the CDR3 DNA reads TGTGCCAGCAGCCAAGGTAGCGGGAGGACCGCAGATACGCAGTATTTT. Amino acid sequence: CASSQGSGRTADTQYF.

V and J are TRBV3-1 (or the pseudogene TRBV3-2) and TRBJ1-5; 8 bases match TRBD1. In germline, CDR1 is LGHDT, CDR2 YNNKEL (reference sequence). J gave up 7 bases and V 5 bases, and 7 bases lay outside the gene matches. The CDR3 is 14 amino acids. The CDR3 is CASSRGQGRQPQHF. The CDR3 nucleotides read TGTGCCAGCAGCAGAGGACAGGGTCGGCAGCCCCAGCATTTT.

The rearrangement joins TRBV12-3 or TRBV12-4 to TRBJ2-2; D is unclear. V gave up 4 bases and J gave up 7 bases, with 10 bases separating them. The CDR3 runs to 13 residues. CDR3 in DNA: TGTGCCAGCAGTTCTACAGATAACGGGGAGCTGTTTTTT. Its protein is CASSSTDNGELFF.

The chain is built from TRBV7-2 and TRBJ2-4; TRBD2 is a possible D gene (5 bases). With 1 base removed from V and 1 base from J, the gap between germline ends came to 8 bases. The CDR3 runs 15 residues. Germline V gene lookup returns CDR1 SGHTA and CDR2 FQGNSA. The CDR3 region is CASSLDGNAKNIQYF. In nucleotides, the CDR3 is TGTGCCAGCAGCTTAGACGGGAACGCCAAAAACATTCAGTACTTC.

This chain connects TRBV5-4 to TRBJ2-2; tentative D call: TRBD2 (5 bases). This CDR3 is built from 16 residues. Between the trimmed V and J ends, which lost 1 base and 5 bases, there was a span of 15 bases. Germline CDR1 reads SGHNT; CDR2 reads YYREEE (reference sequence). CDR3 bases: TGTGCCAGCAGCTTGTTTCGAGGGAGTAGTACCGGGGAGCTGTTTTTT. Its translation is CASSLFRGSSTGELFF.

The chain has TRBV4-2 and TRBJ2-7; tentatively, D is TRBD2 (6 bases). In germline, CDR1 is LGHNA, CDR2 YNFKEQ. CDR3 length: 15 residues. V shed 0 bases and J shed 0 bases, with 9 bases lying between them. CDR3 sequence: CASSQDLGGSYEQYF. CDR3 nucleotide sequence: TGTGCCAGCAGCCAAGATCTCGGGGGCTCCTACGAGCAGTACTTC.

The chain combines TRBV18 with TRBJ1-2, with D maybe TRBD1 (5 bases). The CDR3 length is 14 residues. The germline V and J ends were trimmed by 3 bases and 2 bases, with 10 bases remaining between them. Germline loops: CDR1 KGHSH, CDR2 LQKENI. This chain's CDR3 is CASSPPGGNYGYTF. CDR3 DNA: TGTGCCAGCTCACCCCCGGGGGGGAACTATGGCTACACCTTC.

The chain recombines TRBV5-1 with TRBJ2-7, with D perhaps TRBD2 (5 bases). Germline CDR1 reads SGHRS; CDR2 reads YFSETQ. V gave up 3 bases and J gave up 2 bases, with 9 bases separating them. The CDR3 length is 13 residues. CDR3 region: CASSWPGTYEQYF. The CDR3 coding sequence is TGCGCCAGCAGCTGGCCCGGGACCTACGAGCAGTACTTC.

The chain employs TRBV5-1 and TRBJ2-2; D is perhaps TRBD2 (6 bases). Germline lookup yields CDR1 SGHRS and CDR2 YFSETQ. This CDR3 has 14 amino acids. The ends were cut back, 6 bases at V and 7 bases at J, with 16 bases in the middle. This CDR3 reads CASTEDGGVGELFF. DNA of the CDR3: TGCGCCAGCACCGAGGACGGGGGAGTCGGGGAGCTGTTTTTT.

V usage is TRBV24-1 and J usage is TRBJ1-5, with TRBD1 identical over 9 bases. The CDR3 has 14 amino acids. Germline V gene lookup returns CDR1 KGHDR and CDR2 SFDVKD. V lost 7 bases and J lost 7; bases outside the gene matches: 7. The CDR3 loop is CATRDRGIGQPQHF. The DNA of the CDR3 is TGTGCCACCAGGGACAGGGGAATTGGGCAGCCCCAGCATTTT.

The CDR3 loop is CASSPREGRTNEQFF. The CDR3 region has the DNA TGCGCCAGCAGCCCGAGGGAGGGCCGTACAAATGAGCAGTTCTTC. The chain combines TRBV5-1 with TRBJ2-1; TRBD2 matches at 7 bases. Trimming removed 4 bases from V and 7 bases from J; junction bases left unmatched: 11. Germline V gene data show CDR1 as SGHRS and CDR2 as YFSETQ. The CDR3 contains 15 residues.

The chain links TRBV28 to TRBJ2-7, with TRBD2 matching 10 bases. The J segment lost 0 bases and the V segment lost 1 base, leaving 3 bases of the junction unmatched. CDR1 is MDHEN, CDR2 SYDVKM, per germline. The CDR3 is 16 residues long. The CDR3 reads CASSLSSGGGSYEQYF. The CDR3 DNA reads TGTGCCAGCAGTTTATCTAGCGGGGGTGGCTCCTACGAGCAGTACTTC.

There are many counts of this clone. The chain combines TRBV6-5 with TRBJ1-6; 8 nucleotides line up with TRBD1. Germline CDR1 reads MNHEY; CDR2 reads SVGAGI. With V trimmed by 6 bases and J by 5 bases, 6 bases remained unmatched. The CDR3 contains 15 residues. The CDR3: CASRRDRGHNSPLHF. The DNA for the CDR3 is TGTGCCAGCAGAAGAGACAGGGGTCATAATTCACCCCTCCACTTT.

This clone showed up just once. J is TRBJ1-2 and V is TRBV14, with a tentative D call TRBD1 (5 bases). CDR1 and CDR2 from the germline V gene are SGHDN and FVKESK. V lost 3 bases, J lost 8 bases, and 10 bases lay in between. There are 12 residues in the CDR3. In nucleotides, the CDR3 is TGTGCCAGCAGCCAGGGGAGGGGCGGCTACACCTTC. Its translation: CASSQGRGGYTF.